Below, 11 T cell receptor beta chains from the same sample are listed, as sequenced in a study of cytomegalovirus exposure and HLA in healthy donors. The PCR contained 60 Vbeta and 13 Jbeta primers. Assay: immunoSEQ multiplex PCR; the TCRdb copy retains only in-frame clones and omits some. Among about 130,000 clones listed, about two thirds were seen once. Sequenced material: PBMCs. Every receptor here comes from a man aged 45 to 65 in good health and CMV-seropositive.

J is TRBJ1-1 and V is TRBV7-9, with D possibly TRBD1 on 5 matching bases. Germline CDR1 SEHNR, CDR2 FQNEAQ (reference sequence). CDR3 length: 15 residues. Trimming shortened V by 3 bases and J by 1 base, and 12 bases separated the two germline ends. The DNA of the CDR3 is TGTGCCAGCAGCTTGGATACTCAGGGGAACACTGAAGCTTTCTTT. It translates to CASSLDTQGNTEAFF.

DNA of the CDR3: TGTGCCAGTAGTATAGGGGACAGGGGCGCTGAAGCTTTCTTT. This codes for CASSIGDRGAEAFF. This chain joins TRBV19 and TRBJ1-1, with TRBD1 matching over 10 bases. J was trimmed by 6 bases and V by 1 base; bases with no gene match: 2. This CDR3 has 14 residues. Germline-derived CDR1 and CDR2 are LNHDA and SQIVND (reference sequence). The full variable domain, in which reference TRBV19 and TRBJ1-1 provide the parts outside the CDR3, is DGGITQSPKYLFRKEGQNVTLSCEQNLNHDAMYWYRQDPGQGLRLIYYSQIVNDFQKGDIAEGYSVSREKKESFPLTVTSAQKNPTAFYLCASSIGDRGAEAFFGQGTRLTVV.

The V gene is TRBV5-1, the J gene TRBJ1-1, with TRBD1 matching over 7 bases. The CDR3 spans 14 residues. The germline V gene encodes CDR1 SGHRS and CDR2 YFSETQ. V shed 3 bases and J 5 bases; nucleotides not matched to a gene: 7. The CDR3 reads CASSSGTEGTEAFF. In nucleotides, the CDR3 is TGCGCCAGCAGCTCCGGGACAGAGGGGACTGAAGCTTTCTTT.

CDR3 coding DNA: TGTGCCAGCAGTGAAGTGTGGGAGACTGAAGCTTTCTTT. Protein sequence: CASSEVWETEAFF. This rearrangement joins TRBV6-1 to TRBJ1-1; D unclear. V was trimmed by 1 base and J by 5 bases, leaving 8 bases between them. Germline V lookup: CDR1 MNHNS, CDR2 SASEGT. The CDR3 length is 13 residues.

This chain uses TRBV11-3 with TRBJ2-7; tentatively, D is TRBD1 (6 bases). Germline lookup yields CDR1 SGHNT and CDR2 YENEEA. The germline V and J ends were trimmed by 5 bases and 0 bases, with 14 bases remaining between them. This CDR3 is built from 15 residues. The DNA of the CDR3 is TGTGCCAGCAGCAACGGACAGTTAAGCTCCTACGAGCAGTACTTC. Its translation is CASSNGQLSSYEQYF.

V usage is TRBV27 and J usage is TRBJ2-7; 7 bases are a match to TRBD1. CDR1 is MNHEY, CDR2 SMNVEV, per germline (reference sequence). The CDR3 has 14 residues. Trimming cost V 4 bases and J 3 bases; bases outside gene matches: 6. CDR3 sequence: CASSSLDRDYEQYF. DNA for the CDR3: TGTGCCAGCAGTTCCCTCGACAGGGACTACGAGCAGTACTTC.

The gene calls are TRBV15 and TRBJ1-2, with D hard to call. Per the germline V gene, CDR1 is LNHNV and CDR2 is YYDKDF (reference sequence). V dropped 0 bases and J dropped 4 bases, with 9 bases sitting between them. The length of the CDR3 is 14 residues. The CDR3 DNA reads TGTGCCACCAGCAGAGAGGCCGGACTCTATGGCTACACCTTC. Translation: CATSREAGLYGYTF.

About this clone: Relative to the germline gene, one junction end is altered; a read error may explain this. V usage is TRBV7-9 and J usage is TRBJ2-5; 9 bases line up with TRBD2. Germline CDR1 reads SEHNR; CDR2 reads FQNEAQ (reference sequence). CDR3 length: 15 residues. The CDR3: CAISLAAGGQETQYF. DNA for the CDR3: TGTGCCATCAGCTTAGCAGCGGGGGGCCAAGAGACCCAGTACTTC.

CDR3 sequence reads: CASSWGGPRQETQYF. CDR3 coding DNA: TGTGCCAGTAGTTGGGGGGGACCTCGCCAAGAGACCCAGTACTTC. The chain employs TRBV19 and TRBJ2-5; 7 bases line up with TRBD2. Germline CDR1 reads LNHDA; CDR2 reads SQIVND (reference sequence). This CDR3 is built from 15 residues. Trimming cost V 5 bases and J 1 base; bases outside gene matches: 7.

CDR3 sequence reads: CASSLRGDGEKLFF. Here the CDR3 DNA reads TGTGCCAGCAGTCTCAGGGGGGACGGTGAAAAACTGTTTTTT. This sequence joins TRBV27 and TRBJ1-4, with TRBD1 identical over 7 bases. Germline V gene sequence: CDR1 MNHEY, CDR2 SMNVEV (reference sequence). J was trimmed by 7 bases and V by 5 bases; bases with no gene match: 7. The CDR3 is 14 residues long.

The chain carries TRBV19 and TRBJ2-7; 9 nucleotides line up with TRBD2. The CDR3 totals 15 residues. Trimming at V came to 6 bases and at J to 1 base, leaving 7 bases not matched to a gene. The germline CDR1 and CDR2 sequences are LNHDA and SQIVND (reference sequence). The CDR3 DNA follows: TGTGCCAGTAGCCCCGGGACTAGCTGGTCCTACGAGCAGTACTTC. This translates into CASSPGTSWSYEQYF. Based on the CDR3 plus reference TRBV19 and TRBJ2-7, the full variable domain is DGGITQSPKYLFRKEGQNVTLSCEQNLNHDAMYWYRQDPGQGLRLIYYSQIVNDFQKGDIAEGYSVSREKKESFPLTVTSAQKNPTAFYLCASSPGTSWSYEQYFGPGTRLTVT.